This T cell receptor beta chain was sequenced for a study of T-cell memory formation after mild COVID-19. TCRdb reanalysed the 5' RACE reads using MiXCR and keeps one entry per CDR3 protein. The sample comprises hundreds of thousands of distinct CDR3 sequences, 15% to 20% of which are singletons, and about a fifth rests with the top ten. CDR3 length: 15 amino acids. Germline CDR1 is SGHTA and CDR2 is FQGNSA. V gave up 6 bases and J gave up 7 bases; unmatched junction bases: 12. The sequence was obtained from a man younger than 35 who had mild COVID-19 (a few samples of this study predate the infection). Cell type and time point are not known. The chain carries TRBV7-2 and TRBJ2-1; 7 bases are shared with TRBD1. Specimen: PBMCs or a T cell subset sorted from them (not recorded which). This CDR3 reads CASSINDRAWNEQFF. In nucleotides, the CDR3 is TGTGCCAGCAGTATCAACGACAGGGCTTGGAATGAGCAGTTCTTC.